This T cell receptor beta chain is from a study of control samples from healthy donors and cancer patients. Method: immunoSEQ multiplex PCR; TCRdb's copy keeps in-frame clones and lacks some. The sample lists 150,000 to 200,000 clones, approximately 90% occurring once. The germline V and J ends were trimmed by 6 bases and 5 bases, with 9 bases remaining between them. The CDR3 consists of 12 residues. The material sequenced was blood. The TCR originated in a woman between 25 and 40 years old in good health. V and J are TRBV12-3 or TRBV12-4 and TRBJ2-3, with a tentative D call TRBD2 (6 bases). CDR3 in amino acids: CASRGGRDTQYF. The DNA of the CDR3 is TGTGCCAGCAGAGGAGGGAGAGATACGCAGTATTTT.